This T cell receptor beta chain is drawn from a study of blood T cell repertoires in COVID-19. Study information: Spain, Italy and the United States supplied samples that represented acute and convalescent COVID-19. Nucleic acid was either cDNA or gDNA, and it came from T cells, B-cell-depleted T cells, or PBMCs.

In the source study's methods: Reference gene primers were amplified, and this amplification served to estimate nucleated cell counts. Here immunoSEQ multiplex PCR was the method, and the copy in TCRdb shows in-frame clones only, minus some. The D gene and trimming were derived from the DNA, and the V and J assignments and clone size from that table. The sample shows under 350,000 clones, around nine tenths of them seen only once. Germline CDR1 reads LNHDA; CDR2 reads SQIVND (reference sequence). This CDR3 contains 14 residues. The V gene end was trimmed by 6 bases and the J gene end by 8 bases; junction bases not matched to a gene: 8. The sample holds one count of this clone.

This chain connects TRBV19 to TRBJ1-4; 8 bases map to TRBD1. This sequence originates from a man in his forties with acute or convalescent COVID-19. Material for sequencing was peripheral blood. CDR3 nucleotide sequence: TGTGCCAGTAGCTGGACAGGGAGGGGGGAAAAACTGTTTTTT. Amino acid sequence: CASSWTGRGEKLFF.